The rows below give T cell receptor beta chains drawn from one sample of a study of blood T cell repertoires in COVID-19. Method: immunoSEQ multiplex PCR; TCRdb's copy keeps in-frame clones and lacks some. The table lists some 240,000 clones, around 90% of them singletons. Sequencing used peripheral blood. The receptors stem from a woman between 65 and 79 years old with COVID-19, enrolled during active disease. CDR3s include the opening cysteine and the closing phenylalanine or tryptophan. Fields, in order: clone size, D gene, V gene, J gene, CDR3 DNA, CDR3 protein. The D gene is left open where the match is weak. A clone size is listed for some rows: how often the clone was seen (once, few, many), or a class if it is expanded.

once	TRBD1	TRBV5-1	TRBJ1-2	TGCGCCAGCAGCTTGGGACAGGGTGATGGCTACACCTTC	CASSLGQGDGYTF
NA	NA	TRBV9	TRBJ1-1	TGTGCCAGCAGTTCGGGACACTGGAACACTGAAGCTTTCTTT	CASSSGHWNTEAFF
NA	NA	TRBV10-3	TRBJ1-1	TGTGCCATCAGTGGGACACCATTGAACACTGAAGCTTTCTTT	CAISGTPLNTEAFF
NA	TRBD1	TRBV2	TRBJ2-3	TGTGCCAGCTCCCGGGACAGGGGCACAGATACGCAGTATTTT	CASSRDRGTDTQYF
NA	TRBD1	TRBV7-9	TRBJ1-4	TGTGCCAGCAGACCCGGACAGGGGGTTAATGAAAAACTGTTTTTT	CASRPGQGVNEKLFF
NA	NA	TRBV28	TRBJ2-3	TGTGCCAGCAGGATCCCCGGTCCCACAGATACGCAGTATTTT	CASRIPGPTDTQYF
NA	NA	TRBV28	TRBJ2-1	TGTGCCAGCAGTTTGTCCCAGTCCAATGAGCAGTTCTTC	CASSLSQSNEQFF
NA	TRBD2	TRBV29-1	TRBJ2-1	TGCAGCGTTGGGGAGGGGCGAATTCTCCCCTACAATGAGCAGTTCTTC	CSVGEGRILPYNEQFF
NA	NA	TRBV14	TRBJ1-3	TGTGCCAGCAGCCAAGACCGACAGTTTCGTAGTACCATATATTTT	CASSQDRQFRSTIYF
NA	NA	TRBV24-1	TRBJ1-1	TGTGCCACCAGGGGCCCCCAGAACACTGAAGCTTTCTTT	CATRGPQNTEAFF
NA	TRBD1	TRBV7-9	TRBJ2-3	TGTGCCAGCAGCTTGAGAGGGGGCGGAGATACGCAGTATTTT	CASSLRGGGDTQYF
few	TRBD1	TRBV19	TRBJ1-5	TGTGCCAGTAGTGGGACAGGGGGCGGTCAGCCCCAGCATTTT	CASSGTGGGQPQHF
NA	NA	TRBV16	TRBJ1-2	TGTGCCAGCAGCCAATCGGACAAAGCAACCTATGGCTACACCTTC	CASSQSDKATYGYTF
NA	NA	TRBV27	TRBJ2-2	TGTGCCAGCTGCTATCGGAACACCGGGGAGCTGTTTTTT	CASCYRNTGELFF
once	NA	TRBV28	TRBJ1-4	TGTGCCAGCAGTTCCCCCCAAGCCGAAAAACTGTTTTTT	CASSSPQAEKLFF
NA	NA	TRBV6-2/TRBV6-3	TRBJ2-3	TGTGCCAGCAGTTACTCGGCTAGGGGAGATACGCAGTATTTT	CASSYSARGDTQYF
NA	NA	TRBV7-3	TRBJ1-1	TGTGCCAGCAGCTTCAGGGCGAACACTGAAGCTTTCTTT	CASSFRANTEAFF
NA	TRBD1	TRBV7-2	TRBJ1-2	TGTGCCAGCAGACCAGGGGGTGGGTATGGCTACACCTTC	CASRPGGGYGYTF
NA	TRBD1	TRBV2	TRBJ2-1	TGTGCCAGCAGTGCCAACAGGGGGCTGGATGAGCAGTTCTTC	CASSANRGLDEQFF
NA	NA	TRBV7-8	TRBJ1-3	TGTGCCAGCAGCCGCCGTAGGGGCCCCGGAAACACCATATATTTT	CASSRRRGPGNTIYF
NA	NA	TRBV18	TRBJ2-5	TGTGCCAGCTCAGTCGAACGGGAGACCCAGTACTTC	CASSVERETQYF
once	TRBD1	TRBV5-1	TRBJ1-3	TGCGCCAGCAGCCCGGGACAGGGTGGAAACACCATATATTTT	CASSPGQGGNTIYF
NA	TRBD1	TRBV5-6	TRBJ1-3	TGTGCCAGCAGCCGGATCCCGACAGGGCTCTCTGGAAACACCATATATTTT	CASSRIPTGLSGNTIYF
NA	NA	TRBV6-5	TRBJ2-7	TGTGCCAGCACACGGGGAGCGGCCAGCTCCTACGAGCAGTACTTC	CASTRGAASSYEQYF
NA	NA	TRBV5-6	TRBJ1-1	TGTGCCAGCAGCTTGGATCTCGGGGAGGGAGGCGCTGAAGCTTTCTTT	CASSLDLGEGGAEAFF
once	TRBD1	TRBV15	TRBJ1-2	TGTGCCACCAGCAGAGGGGACAGGGGGCTTGGCTACACCTTC	CATSRGDRGLGYTF
NA	TRBD1	TRBV4-1	TRBJ1-2	TGCGCCAGCAGCCAAGGGGACAGGAGCGGCTACACCTTC	CASSQGDRSGYTF
NA	TRBD2	TRBV18	TRBJ2-1	TGTGCCAGCTCACCACGGGAGGGGTCCCCCTACAATGAGCAGTTCTTC	CASSPREGSPYNEQFF
once	TRBD2	TRBV14	TRBJ2-1	TGTGCCAGCAGCCATGGACTAGTCGAGTTCTTC	CASSHGLVEFF
NA	NA	TRBV6-5	TRBJ2-1	TGTGCCAGCAAGGTAGCGTTTGAGCAGTTCTTC	CASKVAFEQFF
NA	NA	TRBV10-3	TRBJ1-1	TGTGCCATCAGTGACGGAGCCCCTAAAGCTTTCTTT	CAISDGAPKAFF
NA	TRBD1	TRBV24-1	TRBJ2-7	TGTGCCACCAGCCCCGGGACAGGGTCCTACGAGCAGTACTTC	CATSPGTGSYEQYF
NA	TRBD1	TRBV2	TRBJ1-1	TGTGCCAGCAGGGGACAGAGGAACACTGAAGCTTTCTTT	CASRGQRNTEAFF
NA	TRBD1	TRBV5-8	TRBJ1-2	TGTGCCAGCAGCTCGCCGGACAGGGGGGCCGCTGGCTACACCTTC	CASSSPDRGAAGYTF
NA	NA	TRBV12-3/TRBV12-4	TRBJ1-4	TGTGCCAGCAGTTCGGGGAGTAATGAAAAACTGTTTTTT	CASSSGSNEKLFF
NA	NA	TRBV9	TRBJ1-5	TGTGCCAGCAGCGGACAGACGGACCAGCCCCAGCATTTT	CASSGQTDQPQHF
NA	TRBD1	TRBV6-5	TRBJ2-7	TGTGCCAGCATCTCCGGACAGGGGGCCTACGAGCAGTACTTC	CASISGQGAYEQYF
NA	TRBD2	TRBV6-5	TRBJ2-1	TGTGCCAGCAGAACGGGACTAGCGGGAGAGCAGTTCTTC	CASRTGLAGEQFF
NA	NA	TRBV3-1/TRBV3-2	TRBJ2-3	TGTGCCAGCAGCCAAGGTCCCGGGGGAAGTACGCAGTATTTT	CASSQGPGGSTQYF
NA	TRBD1	TRBV7-9	TRBJ1-6	TGTGCCAGCAGCTTAAACCTACAGGGGTCGGGGAATTCACCCCTCCACTTT	CASSLNLQGSGNSPLHF
NA	NA	TRBV28	TRBJ1-2	TGTGCCAGCAGTTCCCAGGTCTCTGGCTACACCTTC	CASSSQVSGYTF
NA	NA	TRBV15	TRBJ1-5	TGTGCCACCAGCCGCTCGTGGGACACTATTCAGCCCCAGCATTTT	CATSRSWDTIQPQHF
NA	TRBD1	TRBV2	TRBJ2-5	TGTGCCAGCAGATCAGGGGGCCCCCAAGAGACCCAGTACTTC	CASRSGGPQETQYF
NA	NA	TRBV2	TRBJ2-1	TGTGCCAGCACCCAAAGCCTACAGGAGCAGTTCTTC	CASTQSLQEQFF
NA	TRBD2	TRBV11-2	TRBJ2-5	TGTGCCAGCAGCTTAGATTCGGGAGGGGGAGAGACCCAGTACTTC	CASSLDSGGGETQYF
NA	NA	TRBV13	TRBJ1-3	TGTGCCAGCAGTCCGCGTGGAGGAAGCTCTGGAAACACCATATATTTT	CASSPRGGSSGNTIYF
once	TRBD2	TRBV9	TRBJ2-7	TGTGCCAGCAGCGTAGCGGGGGGGGTCTACGAGCAGTACTTC	CASSVAGGVYEQYF
NA	NA	TRBV5-1	TRBJ2-5	TGCGCCAGCAGCTCCATGGCAAGTACAGAGACCCAGTACTTC	CASSSMASTETQYF
NA	TRBD1	TRBV2	TRBJ1-5	TGTGCCAGCAGTCCAATTGGCAAATCCGGGACAGGGGGCTCAATTAGCAATCAGCCCCAGCATTTT	CASSPIGKSGTGGSISNQPQHF
NA	TRBD1	TRBV6-5	TRBJ2-3	TGTGCCAGCATCCCCGCCCAGGGGGCTCGGGATACGCAGTATTTT	CASIPAQGARDTQYF
NA	TRBD1	TRBV28	TRBJ1-1	TGTGCCAGCAGTTTGGGGGACAGACTGAACACTGAAGCTTTCTTT	CASSLGDRLNTEAFF
NA	TRBD1	TRBV6-5	TRBJ2-7	TGTGCCAGCATAAGCACAGGGGGTAGGTACGAGCAGTACTTC	CASISTGGRYEQYF
NA	NA	TRBV19	TRBJ1-2	TGTGCCAGTAGTCCTGCAGGGATCAGTGGCTACACCTTC	CASSPAGISGYTF
NA	NA	TRBV18	TRBJ1-6	TGTGCCAGCTCACCGGCGGGGTCCGGTTCGACCCTCCACTTT	CASSPAGSGSTLHF
few	TRBD1	TRBV19	TRBJ1-2	TGTGCCAGCAACTCACAGGGGGTAGGTGGCTACACCTTC	CASNSQGVGGYTF